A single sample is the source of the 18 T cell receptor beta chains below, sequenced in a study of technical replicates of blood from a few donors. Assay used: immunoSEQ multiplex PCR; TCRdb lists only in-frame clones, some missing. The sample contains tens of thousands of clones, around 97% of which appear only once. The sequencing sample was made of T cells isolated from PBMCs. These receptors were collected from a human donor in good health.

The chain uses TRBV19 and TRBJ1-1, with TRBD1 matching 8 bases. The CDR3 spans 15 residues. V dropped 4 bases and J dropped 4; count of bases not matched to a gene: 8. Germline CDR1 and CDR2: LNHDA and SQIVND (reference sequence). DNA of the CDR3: TGTGCCAGTAGTAGAAGACAGGGGCTGGGCACTGAAGCTTTCTTT. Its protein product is CASSRRQGLGTEAFF.

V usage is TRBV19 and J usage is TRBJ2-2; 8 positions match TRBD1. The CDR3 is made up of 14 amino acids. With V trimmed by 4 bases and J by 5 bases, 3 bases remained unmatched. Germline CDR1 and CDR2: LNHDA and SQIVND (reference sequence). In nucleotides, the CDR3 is TGTGCCAGTAGTACAGGGGGCGGTACCGGGGAGCTGTTTTTT. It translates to CASSTGGGTGELFF.

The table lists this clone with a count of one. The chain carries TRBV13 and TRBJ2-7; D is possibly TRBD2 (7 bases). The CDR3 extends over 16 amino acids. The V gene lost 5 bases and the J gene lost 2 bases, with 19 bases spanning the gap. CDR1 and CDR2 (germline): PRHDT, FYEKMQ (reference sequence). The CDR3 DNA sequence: TGTGCCAGCAGCGCGGGACTACAGGGTATGCCCTACGAGCAGTACTTC. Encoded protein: CASSAGLQGMPYEQYF.

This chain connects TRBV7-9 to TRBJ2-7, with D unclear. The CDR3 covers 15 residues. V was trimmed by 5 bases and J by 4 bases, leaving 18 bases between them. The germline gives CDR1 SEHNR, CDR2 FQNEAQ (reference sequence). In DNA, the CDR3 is TGTGCCAGCAGCGTGTCTGACAACGCCGGTTACGAGCAGTACTTC. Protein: CASSVSDNAGYEQYF.

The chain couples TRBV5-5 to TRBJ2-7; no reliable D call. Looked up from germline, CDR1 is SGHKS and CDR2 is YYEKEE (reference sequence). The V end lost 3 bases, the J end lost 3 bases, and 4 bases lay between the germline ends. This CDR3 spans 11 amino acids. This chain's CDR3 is CASSSNYEQYF. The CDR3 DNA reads TGTGCCAGCAGCTCCAACTACGAGCAGTACTTC. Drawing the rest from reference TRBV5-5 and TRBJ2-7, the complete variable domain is DAGVTQSPTHLIKTRGQQVTLRCSPISGHKSVSWYQQVLGQGPQFIFQYYEKEERGRGNFPDRFSARQFPNYSSELNVNALLLGDSALYLCASSSNYEQYFGPGTRLTVT.

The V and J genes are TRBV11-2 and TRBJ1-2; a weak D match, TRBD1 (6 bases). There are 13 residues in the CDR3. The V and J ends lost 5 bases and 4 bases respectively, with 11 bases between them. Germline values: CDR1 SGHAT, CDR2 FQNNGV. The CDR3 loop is CASSEPTGYGYTF. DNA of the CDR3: TGTGCCAGCAGCGAACCGACAGGCTATGGCTACACCTTC. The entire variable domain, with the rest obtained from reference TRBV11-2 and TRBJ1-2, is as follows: EAGVAQSPRYKIIEKRQSVAFWCNPISGHATLYWYQQILGQGPKLLIQFQNNGVVDDSQLPKDRFSAERLKGVDSTLKIQPAKLEDSAVYLCASSEPTGYGYTFGSGTRLTVV.

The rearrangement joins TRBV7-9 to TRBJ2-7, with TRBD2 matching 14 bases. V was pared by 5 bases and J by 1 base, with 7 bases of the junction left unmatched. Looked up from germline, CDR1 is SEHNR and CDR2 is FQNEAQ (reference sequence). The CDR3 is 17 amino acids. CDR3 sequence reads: CASSHPGLAGASYEQYF. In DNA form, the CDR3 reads TGTGCCAGCAGCCACCCGGGACTAGCGGGAGCTTCCTACGAGCAGTACTTC. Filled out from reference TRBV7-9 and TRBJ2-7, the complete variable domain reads DTGVSQNPRHKITKRGQNVTFRCDPISEHNRLYWYRQTLGQGPEFLTYFQNEAQLEKSRLLSDRFSAERPKGSFSTLEIQRTEQGDSAMYLCASSHPGLAGASYEQYFGPGTRLTVT.

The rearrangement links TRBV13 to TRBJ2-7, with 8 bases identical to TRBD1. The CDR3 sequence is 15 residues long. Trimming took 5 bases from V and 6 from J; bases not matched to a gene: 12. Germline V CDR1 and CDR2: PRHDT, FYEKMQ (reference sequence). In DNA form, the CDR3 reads TGTGCCAGCAGCGTCGAGCAGGGGGCGCTTAGCGAGCAGTACTTC. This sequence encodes CASSVEQGALSEQYF.

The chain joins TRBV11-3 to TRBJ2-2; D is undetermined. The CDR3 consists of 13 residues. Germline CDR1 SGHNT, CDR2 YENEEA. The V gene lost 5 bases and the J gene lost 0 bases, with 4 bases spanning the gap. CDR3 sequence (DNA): TGTGCCAGCAGCCCTACGAACACCGGGGAGCTGTTTTTT. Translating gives CASSPTNTGELFF.

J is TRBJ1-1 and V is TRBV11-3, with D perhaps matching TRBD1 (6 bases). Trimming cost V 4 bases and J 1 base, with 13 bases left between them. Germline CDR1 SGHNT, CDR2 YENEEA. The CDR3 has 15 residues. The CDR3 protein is CASSSYRVGNTEAFF. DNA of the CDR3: TGTGCCAGCAGCTCATACAGGGTAGGGAACACTGAAGCTTTCTTT.

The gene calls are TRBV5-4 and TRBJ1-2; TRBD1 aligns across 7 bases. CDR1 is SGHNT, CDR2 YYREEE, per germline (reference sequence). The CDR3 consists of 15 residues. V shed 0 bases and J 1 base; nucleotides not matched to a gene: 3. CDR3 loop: CASSLGDSYNYGYTF. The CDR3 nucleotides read TGTGCCAGCAGCTTGGGGGACAGTTATAACTATGGCTACACCTTC.

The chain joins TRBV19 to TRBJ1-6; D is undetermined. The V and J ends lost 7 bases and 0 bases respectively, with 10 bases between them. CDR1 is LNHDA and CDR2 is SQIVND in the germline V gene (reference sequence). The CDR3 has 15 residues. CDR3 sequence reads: CASTAGSSYNSPLHF. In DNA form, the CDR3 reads TGTGCCAGTACGGCGGGAAGCTCCTATAATTCACCCCTCCACTTT.

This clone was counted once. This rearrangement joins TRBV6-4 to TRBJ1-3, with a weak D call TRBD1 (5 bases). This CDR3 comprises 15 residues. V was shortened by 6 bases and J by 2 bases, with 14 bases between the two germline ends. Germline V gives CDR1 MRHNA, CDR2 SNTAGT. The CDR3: CASSARGEAGNTIYF. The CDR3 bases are TGTGCCAGCAGCGCTAGAGGGGAGGCTGGAAACACCATATATTTT.

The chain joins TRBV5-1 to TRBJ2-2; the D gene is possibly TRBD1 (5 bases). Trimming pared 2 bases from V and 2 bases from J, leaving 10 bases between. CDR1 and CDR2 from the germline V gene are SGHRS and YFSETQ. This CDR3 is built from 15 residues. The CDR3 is CASSLGRANTGELFF. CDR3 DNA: TGCGCCAGCAGCTTAGGCAGGGCAAACACCGGGGAGCTGTTTTTT.

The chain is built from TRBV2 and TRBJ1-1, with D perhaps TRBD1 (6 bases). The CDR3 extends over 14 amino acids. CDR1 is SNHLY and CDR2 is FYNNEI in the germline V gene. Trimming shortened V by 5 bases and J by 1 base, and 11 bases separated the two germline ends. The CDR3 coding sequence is TGTGCCAGCAGTACGGACAGACCGAACACTGAAGCTTTCTTT. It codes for CASSTDRPNTEAFF.

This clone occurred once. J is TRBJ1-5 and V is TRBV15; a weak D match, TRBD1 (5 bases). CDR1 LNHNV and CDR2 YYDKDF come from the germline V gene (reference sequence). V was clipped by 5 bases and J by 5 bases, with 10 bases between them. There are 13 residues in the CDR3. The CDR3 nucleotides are TGTGCCACCAGCCCGACAGACCATCAGCCCCAGCATTTT. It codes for CATSPTDHQPQHF.

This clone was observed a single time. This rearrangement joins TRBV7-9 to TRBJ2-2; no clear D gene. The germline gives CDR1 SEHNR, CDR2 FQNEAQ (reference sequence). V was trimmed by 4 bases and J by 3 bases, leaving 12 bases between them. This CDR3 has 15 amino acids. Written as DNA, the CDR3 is TGTGCCAGCAGCTACCTCTACGCTTACACCGGGGAGCTGTTTTTT. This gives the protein CASSYLYAYTGELFF.

The CDR3 region has the DNA TGTGCCAGTAGTATAGTGGAGGGCTCCCTCGCCGGCTACACCTTC. This sequence encodes CASSIVEGSLAGYTF. The chain recombines TRBV19 with TRBJ1-2, with D unresolved. The CDR3 length is 15 residues. Trimming left V 1 base short and J 8 bases short, with 17 bases between. The germline V gene encodes CDR1 LNHDA and CDR2 SQIVND (reference sequence).